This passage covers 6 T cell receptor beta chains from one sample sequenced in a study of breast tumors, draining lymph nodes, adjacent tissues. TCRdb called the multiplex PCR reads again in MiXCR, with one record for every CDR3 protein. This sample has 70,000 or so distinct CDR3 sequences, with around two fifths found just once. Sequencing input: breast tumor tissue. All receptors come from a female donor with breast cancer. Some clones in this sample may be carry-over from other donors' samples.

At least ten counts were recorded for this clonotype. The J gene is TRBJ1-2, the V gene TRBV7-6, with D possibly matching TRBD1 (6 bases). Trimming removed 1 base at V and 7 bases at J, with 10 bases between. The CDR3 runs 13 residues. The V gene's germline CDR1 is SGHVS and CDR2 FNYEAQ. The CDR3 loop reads CASSLGQGGGYTF. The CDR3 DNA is TGTGCCAGCAGCTTAGGGCAAGGGGGTGGCTACACCTTC.

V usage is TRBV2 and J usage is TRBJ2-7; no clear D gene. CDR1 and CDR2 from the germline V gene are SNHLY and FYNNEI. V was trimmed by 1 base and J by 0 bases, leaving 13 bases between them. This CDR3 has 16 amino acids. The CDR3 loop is CASSEDPGTSSYEQYF. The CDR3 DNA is TGTGCCAGCAGTGAAGATCCAGGTACAAGCTCCTACGAGCAGTACTTC.

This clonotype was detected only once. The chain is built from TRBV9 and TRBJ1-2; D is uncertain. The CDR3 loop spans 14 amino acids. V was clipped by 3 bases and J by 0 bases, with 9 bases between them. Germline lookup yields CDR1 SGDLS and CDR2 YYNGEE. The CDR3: CASSGSCANYGYTF. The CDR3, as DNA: TGTGCCAGCAGCGGATCATGTGCTAACTATGGCTACACCTTC.

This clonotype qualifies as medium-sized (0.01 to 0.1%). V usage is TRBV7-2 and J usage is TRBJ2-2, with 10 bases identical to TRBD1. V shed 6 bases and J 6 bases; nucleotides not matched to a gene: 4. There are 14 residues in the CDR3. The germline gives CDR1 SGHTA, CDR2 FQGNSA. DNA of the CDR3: TGTGCCAGCAGAAGGACAGGGGGTGCCGGGGAGCTGTTTTTT. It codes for CASRRTGGAGELFF.

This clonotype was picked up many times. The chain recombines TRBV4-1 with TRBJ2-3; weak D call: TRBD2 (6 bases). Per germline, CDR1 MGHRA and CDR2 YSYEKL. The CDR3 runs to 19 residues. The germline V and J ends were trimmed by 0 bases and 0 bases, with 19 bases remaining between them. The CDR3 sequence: CASSQDLWGRTASTDTQYF. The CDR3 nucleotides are TGCGCCAGCAGCCAAGATTTATGGGGGAGGACCGCTAGCACAGATACGCAGTATTTT.

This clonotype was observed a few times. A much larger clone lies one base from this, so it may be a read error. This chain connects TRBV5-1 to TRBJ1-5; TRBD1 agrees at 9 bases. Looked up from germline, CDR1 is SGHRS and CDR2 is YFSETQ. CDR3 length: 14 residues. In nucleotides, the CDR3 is TGCGCCAGCAGCACCGGGACAGGGAATCACCCCCAGCATTTT. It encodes CASSTGTGNHPQHF.